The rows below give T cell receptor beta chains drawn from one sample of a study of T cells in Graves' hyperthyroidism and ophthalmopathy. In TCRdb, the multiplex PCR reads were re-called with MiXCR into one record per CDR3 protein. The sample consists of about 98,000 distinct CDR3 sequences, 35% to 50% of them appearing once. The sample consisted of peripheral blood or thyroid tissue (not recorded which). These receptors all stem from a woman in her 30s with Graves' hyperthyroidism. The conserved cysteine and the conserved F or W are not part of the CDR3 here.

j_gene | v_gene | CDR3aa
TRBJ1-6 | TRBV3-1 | ASSQGSGTIGSPLH
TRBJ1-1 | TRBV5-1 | ASSLEGGGGFDEKAF
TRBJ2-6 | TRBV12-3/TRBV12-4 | ASGHAAAASGANVLT
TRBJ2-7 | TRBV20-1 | SARPGWRNPGEQY
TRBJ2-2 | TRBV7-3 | ASSPHRGLTGELF
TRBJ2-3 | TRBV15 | ATSRADSSTDTQY
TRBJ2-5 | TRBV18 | ASSPRQPGAVETQY
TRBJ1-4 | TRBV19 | ASTIGQEGTNEKLF
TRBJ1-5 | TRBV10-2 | ASTGSFRYQPQH
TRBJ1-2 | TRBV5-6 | ASSYQGWDSGYT
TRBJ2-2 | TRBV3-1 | ASSQVGGELF
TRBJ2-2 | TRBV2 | ASGLRGLAREGELF
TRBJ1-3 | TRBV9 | ASSPGQPGNTIY
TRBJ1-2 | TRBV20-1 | SARDSRAWIDT
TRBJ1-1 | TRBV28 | ASSLRRDLNTEAF
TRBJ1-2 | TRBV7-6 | ASSLGRGKNGYT
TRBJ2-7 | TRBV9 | ASSVARRRAGGTQQY
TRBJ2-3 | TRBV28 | ASSFVGLAGDTQY
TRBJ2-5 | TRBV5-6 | ASSTRRAIGETQY
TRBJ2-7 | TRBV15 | ATSRGDRGIEQY
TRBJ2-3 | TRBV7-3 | ASSTWGLAGGPIRQY
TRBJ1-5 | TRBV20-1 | SATGGVDQPQH
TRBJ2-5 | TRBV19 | ASRTSGRDGETQY
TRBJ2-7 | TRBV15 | ATSRDFFRDMTYEQY
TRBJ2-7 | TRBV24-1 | ATSDSSRGVRGEQY
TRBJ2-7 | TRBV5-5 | ASSPQLAGAFYEQY
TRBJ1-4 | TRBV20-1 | SASHPTGISEKLF
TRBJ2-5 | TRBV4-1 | ASSLGPTLTETQY
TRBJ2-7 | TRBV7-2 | ASSPSSELPYEQY
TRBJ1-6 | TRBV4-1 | ASSQDLGGYNSPLH
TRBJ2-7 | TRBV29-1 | SVGLTRFYEQY
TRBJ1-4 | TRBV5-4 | ASSPGGVGNNEKLF
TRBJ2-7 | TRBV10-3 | AISGPAGEPYEQY
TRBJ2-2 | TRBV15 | ATSRDSRSGELF
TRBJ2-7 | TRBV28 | ASSPSDLYEQY
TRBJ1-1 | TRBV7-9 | ATRQTGGPEAF
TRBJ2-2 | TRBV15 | ATSRRRTGGDTGELF
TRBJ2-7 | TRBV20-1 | SARDSRGSTYEQY
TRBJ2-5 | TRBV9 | ASSGLAGVAQTQY
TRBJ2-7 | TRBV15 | ATSDWGGGAGELY
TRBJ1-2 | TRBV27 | ASSQGGRGYGYT
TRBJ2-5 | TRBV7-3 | ASGVGETQY
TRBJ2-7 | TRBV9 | ASSDGTGGRNEQY
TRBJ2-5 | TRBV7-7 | ASSLTNRGETQY
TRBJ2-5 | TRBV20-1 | SADSSQETQY
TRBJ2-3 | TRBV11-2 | ASSVHPGGTDTQY
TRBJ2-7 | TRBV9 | ASSAGTSRAEQY
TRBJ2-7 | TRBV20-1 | SASFTVGGEQY
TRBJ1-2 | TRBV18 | ASTGTVTNYGYT
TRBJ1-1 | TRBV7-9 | ASSLQGGVEAF
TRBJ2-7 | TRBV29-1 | SFRGRVTDEQY